This entry lists 9 T cell receptor beta chains sequenced from one sample in a study of T cells in localized non-small cell lung cancer. Measured with immunoSEQ multiplex PCR; TCRdb has only the in-frame clones, and not every one. Of about 83,000 clones listed, approximately 80% are singletons. Here the sequenced sample was peripheral blood, taken before any cancer treatment. These receptors were collected from a female donor over 55 with stage I lung adenocarcinoma.

V usage is TRBV28 and J usage is TRBJ2-7, with TRBD2 as a possible D gene (6 bases). Germline V gene sequence: CDR1 MDHEN, CDR2 SYDVKM. The V end lost 8 bases, the J end lost 2 bases, and 13 bases lay between the germline ends. The CDR3 loop spans 13 amino acids. CDR3 loop: CASCTSMAYEQYF. DNA of the CDR3: TGTGCCAGCTGTACTAGCATGGCCTACGAGCAGTACTTC.

The chain couples TRBV5-6 to TRBJ2-2, with 8 bases fitting TRBD1. Trimming at V came to 4 bases and at J to 1 base, leaving 3 bases not matched to a gene. This CDR3 is built from 15 residues. Looked up from germline, CDR1 is SGHDT and CDR2 is YYEEEE. Here the CDR3 DNA reads TGTGCCAGCAGCACCGGGACAGGGAACACCGGGGAGCTGTTTTTT. Protein product: CASSTGTGNTGELFF.

The chain recombines TRBV23-1 with TRBJ2-1; 8 positions match TRBD1. TRBV23-1 is treated as an ORF (open reading frame) with a function not yet certain. Trimming cost V 1 base and J 8 bases; bases outside gene matches: 7. This CDR3 has 15 amino acids. The CDR3 loop reads CASSQLGQGADEQFF. The CDR3 DNA reads TGCGCCAGCAGTCAATTGGGGCAGGGGGCTGATGAGCAGTTCTTC.

This chain links TRBV30 with TRBJ2-2, with 11 bases fitting TRBD2. This CDR3 spans 16 amino acids. Germline V lookup: CDR1 GTSNPN, CDR2 SVGIG (reference sequence). V trimming: 3 bases; J trimming: 3 bases; junction bases outside the gene matches: 6. CDR3 bases: TGTGCCTGGAGGTCGAAGACTAGCGGGGACACCGGGGAGCTGTTTTTT. It yields the protein CAWRSKTSGDTGELFF.

This rearrangement joins TRBV28 to TRBJ2-7, with 8 bases fitting TRBD2. The germline CDR1 and CDR2 sequences are MDHEN and SYDVKM. CDR3 length: 11 residues. The V gene end was trimmed by 10 bases and the J gene end by 8 bases; junction bases not matched to a gene: 7. CDR3 sequence reads: CATNSGIKQYF. The CDR3 nucleotides read TGTGCCACCAATAGCGGGATAAAGCAGTACTTC.

The chain employs TRBV7-3 and TRBJ1-2, with 10 bases lining up with TRBD1. Germline V gene sequence: CDR1 SGHTA, CDR2 FQGTGA. CDR3 size: 13 residues. V trimming: 4 bases; J trimming: 6 bases; junction bases outside the gene matches: 2. The CDR3 DNA follows: TGTGCCAGCAGCTCTGGGACAGGGGATGGCTACACCTTC. Translated, it gives CASSSGTGDGYTF.

The J gene is TRBJ2-1, the V gene TRBV9; 10 bases line up with TRBD2. Germline lookup yields CDR1 SGDLS and CDR2 YYNGEE. J gave up 4 bases and V 1 base, and 2 bases lay outside the gene matches. The CDR3 contains 15 residues. The CDR3 nucleotides read TGTGCCAGCAGCGTATATAGCGGGGGGTACAATGAGCAGTTCTTC. It is translated as CASSVYSGGYNEQFF. The full variable domain, its missing parts supplied by reference TRBV9 and TRBJ2-1, is DSGVTQTPKHLITATGQRVTLRCSPRSGDLSVYWYQQSLDQGLQFLIQYYNGEERAKGNILERFSAQQFPDLHSELNLSSLELGDSALYFCASSVYSGGYNEQFFGPGTRLTVL.

This chain links TRBV19 with TRBJ2-1; 7 nucleotides align to TRBD1. CDR3 length equals 14 residues. With 2 bases clipped from V and 5 bases from J, the junction kept 3 bases outside the gene matches. Germline V gene lookup returns CDR1 LNHDA and CDR2 SQIVND (reference sequence). This chain's CDR3 is CASSIRGQNNEQFF. CDR3 sequence (DNA): TGTGCCAGTAGTATACGGGGACAGAACAATGAGCAGTTCTTC.

The chain has TRBV5-1 and TRBJ1-4, with 7 bases lining up with TRBD1. The CDR3 is made up of 16 amino acids. Per the germline V gene, CDR1 is SGHRS and CDR2 is YFSETQ. With 0 bases clipped from V and 7 bases from J, the junction kept 9 bases outside the gene matches. The CDR3 here is CASSLDARGSFEKLFF. CDR3 sequence (DNA): TGCGCCAGCAGCTTGGATGCCAGGGGGTCGTTTGAAAAACTGTTTTTT.